This T cell receptor beta chain derives from a study of blood T cell repertoires in COVID-19. Background on the study: The analysed material was cDNA or gDNA that came from T cells, B-cell-depleted T cells, or PBMCs.

In the authors' methods: How many nucleated cells were present was estimated from reference gene primer amplification. Generated by immunoSEQ multiplex PCR, the TCRdb table keeps only in-frame clones and is missing some. That table furnishes V, J and clone size, whereas the DNA furnished D and trimming. The sample contains 250,000 to 300,000 clones, 89% of which appear only once. The CDR3 spans 14 residues. The germline V gene has CDR1 LNHDA and CDR2 SQIVND (reference sequence). J lost 5 bases, V lost 7 bases, and 9 bases had no gene match. Participant reports of clinical history set cohort assignment. Cohort 3 donors counted as recovered after two negative PCRs, clearance, or resolved symptoms.

The chain recombines TRBV19 with TRBJ1-2; TRBD1 matches 8 bases. Sample: PBMCs or T cells enriched from blood (not recorded which). This sequence was found in a woman aged 40 to 49 who had recovered from COVID-19. CDR3 in amino acids: CASNFQGASYGYTF. The CDR3 bases are TGTGCCAGTAATTTTCAGGGGGCATCGTATGGCTACACCTTC.